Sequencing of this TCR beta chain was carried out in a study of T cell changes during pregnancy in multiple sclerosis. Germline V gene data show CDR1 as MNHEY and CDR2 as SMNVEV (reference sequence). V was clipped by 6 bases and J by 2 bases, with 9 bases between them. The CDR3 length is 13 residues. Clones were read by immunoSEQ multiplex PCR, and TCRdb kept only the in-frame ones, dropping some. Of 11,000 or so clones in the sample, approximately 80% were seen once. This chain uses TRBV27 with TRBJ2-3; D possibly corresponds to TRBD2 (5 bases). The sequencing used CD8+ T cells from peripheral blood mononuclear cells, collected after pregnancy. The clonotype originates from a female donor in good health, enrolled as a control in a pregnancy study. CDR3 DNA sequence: TGTGCCAGCAGGGACTCGACCACAGATACGCAGTATTTT. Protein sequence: CASRDSTTDTQYF.